The 32 T cell receptor beta chains below were found in one sample sequenced in a study of human T cells and chemical hapten exposure. Specified time point: patch test 3, about 24 weeks after DPC sensitization. Treatment here: therapeutic diphenylcyclopropenone sensitization with weekly scalp DPC. TCRdb fed the RACE reads into MiXCR, producing one record per CDR3 protein. This sample has about 160,000 distinct CDR3 sequences; around 30% occur once, and the top ten carry 2.1%. The starting material was whole blood, obtained in connection with sensitization to the hapten diphenylcyclopropenone (DPC). The receptors here all came from a woman under 30 with alopecia areata. Some clones in this sample may be carry-over from other donors' samples.

This clonotype was seen only a few times. The chain recombines TRBV4-2 with TRBJ2-7; 9 bases align to TRBD2. With V trimmed by 0 bases and J by 4 bases, 10 bases remained unmatched. The germline gives CDR1 LGHNA, CDR2 YNFKEQ. This CDR3 has 17 residues. The CDR3 reads CASSQDRLAGKVYEQYF. The CDR3 DNA is TGTGCCAGCAGCCAAGATCGGCTAGCGGGAAAAGTTTACGAGCAGTACTTC.

This clonotype was detected only a few times. V usage is TRBV12-3 or TRBV12-4 and J usage is TRBJ1-1, with TRBD1 matching over 7 bases. J lost 0 bases, V lost 3 bases, and 13 bases had no gene match. The CDR3 length is 18 residues. The DNA for the CDR3 is TGTGCCAGCAGTTTTCCAGACAGGGTTCTGAGGATGAACACTGAAGCTTTCTTT. This codes for CASSFPDRVLRMNTEAFF.

The genes are TRBV20-1 and TRBJ2-1; 12 nucleotides align to TRBD2. The CDR3 runs 15 residues. The junction had 9 bases not matched to a gene; V was cut back by 3 bases and J by 9 bases. The germline gives CDR1 DFQATT, CDR2 SNEGSKA (reference sequence). CDR3 region: CSARLSSGGDSEQFF. In nucleotides, the CDR3 is TGCAGTGCTAGGCTATCTAGCGGGGGGGACTCTGAGCAGTTCTTC.

This clonotype was seen a few times. This sequence joins TRBV9 and TRBJ2-3; D gene ambiguous. The CDR3 length is 14 residues. Germline CDR1 SGDLS, CDR2 YYNGEE. V was clipped by 5 bases and J by 1 base, with 11 bases between them. The CDR3 nucleotides are TGTGCCAGCAGGTCCGGCGGTGGCACAGATACGCAGTATTTT. Translating gives CASRSGGGTDTQYF.

This clonotype was seen more than once but under ten times. The gene calls are TRBV29-1 and TRBJ2-7, with TRBD1 matching over 9 bases. Germline lookup yields CDR1 SQVTM and CDR2 ANQGSEA. CDR3 size: 13 residues. V trimming: 4 bases; J trimming: 0 bases; junction bases outside the gene matches: 1. The CDR3 protein is CSVGQGGSYEQYF. In nucleotides, the CDR3 is TGCAGCGTTGGACAGGGGGGCTCCTACGAGCAGTACTTC.

There are many counts of this clonotype. The rearrangement links TRBV6-2 or TRBV6-3 to TRBJ2-2, with D perhaps TRBD1 (6 bases). CDR1 is MNHEY, CDR2 SVGEGT, per germline. This CDR3 has 15 amino acids. Deletions cut 5 bases from V and 3 bases from J, with 13 bases between. CDR3 sequence reads: CASSHGDKDTGELFF. The CDR3 coding sequence is TGTGCCAGCAGTCACGGGGACAAAGACACCGGGGAGCTGTTTTTT.

The chain recombines TRBV5-1 with TRBJ2-7; 7 bases are a match to TRBD1. Unmatched junction bases numbered 4, after V lost 4 bases and J lost 0 bases. Germline V gene data show CDR1 as SGHRS and CDR2 as YFSETQ. The CDR3 runs to 14 residues. The CDR3 sequence: CASSRDSASYEQYF. Here the CDR3 DNA reads TGCGCCAGCAGCCGGGACAGCGCCTCCTACGAGCAGTACTTC. The full variable domain, in which reference TRBV5-1 and TRBJ2-7 provide the parts outside the CDR3, is KAGVTQTPRYLIKTRGQQVTLSCSPISGHRSVSWYQQTPGQGLQFLFEYFSETQRNKGNFPGRFSGRQFSNSRSEMNVSTLELGDSALYLCASSRDSASYEQYFGPGTRLTVT.

Only one count was recorded for this clonotype. The chain uses TRBV20-1 and TRBJ2-1; D gene uncertain. CDR1 and CDR2 (germline): DFQATT, SNEGSKA (reference sequence). V lost 1 base and J 2 bases, leaving 6 bases between the germline ends. The CDR3 totals 13 residues. CDR3 protein: CSARVLAYNEQFF. CDR3 sequence (DNA): TGCAGTGCTAGAGTTTTGGCCTACAATGAGCAGTTCTTC.

J is TRBJ2-1 and V is TRBV6-5; 7 bases fit TRBD2. The ends lost 7 bases at V and 4 bases at J; junction bases unmatched: 13. The CDR3 loop spans 16 amino acids. Looked up from germline, CDR1 is MNHEY and CDR2 is SVGAGI. CDR3: CASKKGGSNFYNEQFF. CDR3 DNA: TGTGCCAGCAAAAAGGGCGGGAGCAATTTTTACAATGAGCAGTTCTTC.

Many counts were recorded for this clonotype. This chain links TRBV20-1 with TRBJ2-5; no firm D call. The CDR3 is 12 residues long. The germline V gene has CDR1 DFQATT and CDR2 SNEGSKA (reference sequence). Trimming cost V 6 bases and J 4 bases, with 12 bases left between them. The CDR3 DNA is TGCAGTGCCGAACAATCGGCAGAGACCCAGTACTTC. Translation: CSAEQSAETQYF.

The sample holds many counts of this clonotype. The V call is TRBV9, the J call TRBJ1-1; a possible D gene is TRBD1 (5 bases). V shed 1 base and J shed 3 bases, with 7 bases lying between them. Germline V lookup: CDR1 SGDLS, CDR2 YYNGEE. The CDR3 contains 13 residues. CDR3 region: CASSVQGYTEAFF. Written as DNA, the CDR3 is TGTGCCAGCAGCGTACAGGGATACACTGAAGCTTTCTTT.

This clonotype appeared a few times. The rearrangement joins TRBV4-3 to TRBJ2-7; D unclear. This CDR3 region has 14 residues. Germline assignment: CDR1 LGHNA and CDR2 YSLEER. V gave up 0 bases and J gave up 2 bases, with 8 bases separating them. As DNA, the CDR3 is TGCGCCAGCAGCCAAGAGGTCGGTCCCTACGAGCAGTACTTC. It is translated as CASSQEVGPYEQYF.

The V and J genes are TRBV5-1 and TRBJ2-3, with D unclear. CDR1 is SGHRS, CDR2 YFSETQ, per germline. Trimming removed 1 base from V and 4 bases from J, with 13 bases in between. The CDR3 is 15 amino acids. CDR3 DNA sequence: TGCGCCAGCAGCTTGAGGATAGAGGCCGCAGATACGCAGTATTTT. Its protein is CASSLRIEAADTQYF.

The DNA of the CDR3 is TGCGCCAGCAGCCAGGATCAACTAGAGGGCAATGAGCAGTTCTTC. It translates to CASSQDQLEGNEQFF. V is TRBV4-1 and J is TRBJ2-1; D is possibly TRBD2 (5 bases). The CDR3 is 15 amino acids. The germline CDR1 and CDR2 sequences are MGHRA and YSYEKL. Trimming pared 3 bases from V and 6 bases from J, leaving 15 bases between.

The rearrangement links TRBV7-9 to TRBJ2-7; tentatively, D is TRBD2 (5 bases). Germline V gives CDR1 SEHNR, CDR2 FQNEAQ (reference sequence). The V end was cut by 6 bases, the J end by 5 bases, with 14 bases between. The CDR3 length is 13 residues. The DNA for the CDR3 is TGTGCCAGCAGTAGCCCGCTAGCCCACGAGCAGTACTTC. This codes for CASSSPLAHEQYF. Variable domain in full (rest from reference TRBV7-9 and TRBJ2-7): DTGVSQNPRHKITKRGQNVTFRCDPISEHNRLYWYRQTLGQGPEFLTYFQNEAQLEKSRLLSDRFSAERPKGSFSTLEIQRTEQGDSAMYLCASSSPLAHEQYFGPGTRLTVT.

This chain connects TRBV29-1 to TRBJ2-2; TRBD2 matches at 10 bases. The CDR3 covers 14 residues. After removal of 6 bases from V and 5 bases from J, the junction contained 6 bases not matched to a gene. Germline CDR1 is SQVTM and CDR2 is ANQGSEA. As DNA, the CDR3 is TGCAGCGTCGGTCTAGCGGGAGTAACCGGGGAGCTGTTTTTT. Translated: CSVGLAGVTGELFF.

This clonotype was counted a few times. It is unclear where the CDR3 begins or ends on the DNA, so no DNA is shown, and the CDR3 is as TCRdb lists it. The gene calls are TRBV5-8 and TRBJ1-5. Looked up from germline, CDR1 is SGHTS and CDR2 is YDEGEE. The CDR3 comprises 14 residues, both ends counted. The CDR3 here is CASSFLWENQPQHF.

V usage is TRBV4-3 and J usage is TRBJ1-1; 7 nucleotides match TRBD1. J was trimmed by 4 bases and V by 2 bases; bases with no gene match: 4. Germline CDR1 LGHNA, CDR2 YSLEER. The CDR3 extends over 14 amino acids. The CDR3 protein is CASSQNRGGTEAFF. In DNA form, the CDR3 reads TGCGCCAGCAGCCAAAACAGGGGAGGCACTGAAGCTTTCTTT.

This clonotype was seen a handful of times. The rearrangement links TRBV7-2 to TRBJ2-7, with D unresolved. The CDR3 has 16 residues. V was cut by 3 bases and J by 0 bases, with 15 bases left in between. Looked up from germline, CDR1 is SGHTA and CDR2 is FQGNSA. Here the CDR3 DNA reads TGTGCCAGCAGCTTGTTTTTTGGGGAAAGCTCCTACGAGCAGTACTTC. Translating gives CASSLFFGESSYEQYF.

The chain is built from TRBV4-2 and TRBJ1-5; D not resolved. CDR3 length: 12 amino acids. V was clipped by 0 bases and J by 10 bases, with 7 bases between them. Germline V lookup: CDR1 LGHNA, CDR2 YNFKEQ. The CDR3 protein is CASSQDRLPQHF. The CDR3 region has the DNA TGTGCCAGCAGCCAAGATCGGTTACCCCAGCATTTT.

This sequence joins TRBV12-3 or TRBV12-4 and TRBJ1-1, with a tentative D call TRBD1 (5 bases). Trimming stripped 0 bases from V and 11 bases from J, with 13 bases between. The CDR3 runs 13 residues. DNA for the CDR3: TGTGCCAGCAGTTTAGCGCTAACAGGAGGGGCTTTCTTT. Its translation is CASSLALTGGAFF.

The chain couples TRBV4-1 to TRBJ2-4; D is unresolved. This CDR3 is 15 amino acids long. V was shortened by 2 bases and J by 3 bases, with 11 bases between the two germline ends. Germline lookup yields CDR1 MGHRA and CDR2 YSYEKL. The CDR3, as DNA: TGCGCCAGCAGCCAATCAGACAACTACAAAAACATTCAGTACTTC. Translated, it gives CASSQSDNYKNIQYF.

V usage is TRBV4-2 and J usage is TRBJ2-1; TRBD2 matches 14 bases. The germline V gene has CDR1 LGHNA and CDR2 YNFKEQ. This CDR3 has 17 amino acids. The junction had 13 bases not matched to a gene; V was cut back by 2 bases and J by 13 bases. The CDR3 protein is CASSQSSPGTSGRGQFF. The DNA of the CDR3 is TGTGCCAGCAGCCAATCAAGCCCCGGGACTAGCGGGAGAGGCCAGTTCTTC.

This chain's CDR3 is CSASRFPGSGNTIYF. DNA of the CDR3: TGCAGTGCTAGTCGTTTCCCCGGCTCTGGAAACACCATATATTTT. The V gene is TRBV20-1, the J gene TRBJ1-3; D is unresolved. The V gene lost 3 bases and the J gene lost 0 bases, with 12 bases spanning the gap. CDR1 is DFQATT and CDR2 is SNEGSKA in the germline V gene (reference sequence). The CDR3 is made up of 15 amino acids.

This clonotype was counted many times. This rearrangement joins TRBV20-1 to TRBJ1-4; D gene unclear. This CDR3 spans 15 amino acids. Trimming pared 5 bases from V and 3 bases from J, leaving 16 bases between. Germline V gene lookup returns CDR1 DFQATT and CDR2 SNEGSKA (reference sequence). CDR3 protein: CSARRPGSANEKLFF. The CDR3 nucleotides read TGCAGTGCTCGGCGCCCGGGGTCAGCTAATGAAAAACTGTTTTTT.

CDR3 sequence reads: CASSQVVGVRVEETQYF. CDR3 DNA sequence: TGCGCCAGCAGCCAAGTAGTAGGGGTCAGGGTTGAAGAGACCCAGTACTTC. This chain connects TRBV4-1 to TRBJ2-5, with a possible D match to TRBD1 (5 bases). Germline values: CDR1 MGHRA, CDR2 YSYEKL. The V end lost 1 base, the J end lost 3 bases, and 18 bases lay between the germline ends. The CDR3 length is 17 residues.

The sample holds a few counts of this clonotype. This chain joins TRBV20-1 and TRBJ2-7; TRBD2 aligns across 10 bases. Per germline, CDR1 DFQATT and CDR2 SNEGSKA (reference sequence). V lost 6 bases to trimming and J lost 3 bases; unmatched junction nucleotides: 8. The CDR3 totals 14 residues. CDR3 loop: CSAILAGDGYEQYF. The DNA for the CDR3 is TGCAGTGCCATTCTAGCGGGGGATGGCTACGAGCAGTACTTC.

This chain links TRBV4-3 with TRBJ1-1; the D is unclear. CDR3 size: 15 residues. The germline CDR1 and CDR2 sequences are LGHNA and YSLEER. V was pared by 0 bases and J by 5 bases, with 13 bases between. CDR3 DNA: TGCGCCAGCAGCCAAGACCGGCTGGGAGGGACTGAAGCTTTCTTT. Translation: CASSQDRLGGTEAFF.

This chain links TRBV7-2 with TRBJ2-2, with 8 nucleotides matching TRBD2. The J segment lost 0 bases and the V segment lost 7 bases, leaving 7 bases of the junction unmatched. Germline CDR1 and CDR2: SGHTA and FQGNSA. The CDR3 has 16 amino acids. The CDR3 DNA follows: TGTGCCAGCACGAAAAGGGGACTAGCGAACACCGGGGAGCTGTTTTTT. Its protein product is CASTKRGLANTGELFF.

Many counts were recorded for this clonotype. V usage is TRBV5-1 and J usage is TRBJ2-1; D uncertain. The germline gives CDR1 SGHRS, CDR2 YFSETQ. This CDR3 is 11 amino acids long. The V end was cut by 1 base, the J end by 8 bases, with 4 bases between. The CDR3 region is CASSLRDEQFF. Here the CDR3 DNA reads TGCGCCAGCAGCTTGAGGGATGAGCAGTTCTTC.

This clonotype was observed many times. The chain links TRBV7-2 to TRBJ2-1, with TRBD2 as a possible D gene (6 bases). CDR3 length equals 13 residues. Germline lookup yields CDR1 SGHTA and CDR2 FQGNSA. The germline V and J ends were trimmed by 10 bases and 3 bases, with 13 bases remaining between them. CDR3 loop: CATASEIYNEQFF. CDR3 DNA: TGTGCCACCGCTAGCGAAATCTACAATGAGCAGTTCTTC.

This clonotype came up a few times. The chain recombines TRBV4-2 with TRBJ1-4; D uncertain. Trimming removed 1 base from V and 0 bases from J, with 9 bases in between. In germline, CDR1 is LGHNA, CDR2 YNFKEQ. CDR3 length equals 16 residues. CDR3 region: CASSQGDGATNEKLFF. The CDR3 coding sequence is TGTGCCAGCAGCCAAGGGGATGGAGCAACTAATGAAAAACTGTTTTTT.